Listed below are T cell receptor beta chains from one sample, sequenced in a study of blood T cell repertoires in COVID-19. The repertoire was sequenced with immunoSEQ multiplex PCR; TCRdb's copy has only in-frame clones and lacks some. Of approximately 270,000 clones listed, about 91% are singletons. The sample taken for sequencing was PBMCs or T cells enriched from blood (not recorded which). Source of these receptors: a human donor in a cohort exposed to, infected with or recovered from COVID-19 (not recorded which). The donor label of this sample is uncertain. Each CDR3 is given with its conserved first and last residue. A D gene is named only where the DNA matches it firmly. For some rows the clone size is stated as once, few or many, or as a class when expanded; others skip it.

>NA|TRBJ1-2|NA|TRBV4-2
CASSQDPLKRIGNYGYTF
TGTGCCAGCAGCCAAGATCCCCTAAAAAGGATCGGGAACTATGGCTACACCTTC
>NA|TRBJ2-1|once|TRBV11-2
CASSFPSAWGGGQFF
TGTGCCAGCAGCTTCCCCAGTGCCTGGGGAGGGGGGCAGTTCTTC
>NA|TRBJ2-4|NA|TRBV11-2
CASSYGTYQGIQYF
TGTGCCAGCAGCTACGGGACATACCAGGGCATTCAGTACTTC
>NA|TRBJ1-1|NA|TRBV19
CASSIVRGTEAFF
TGTGCCAGTAGTATTGTCAGGGGCACTGAAGCTTTCTTT
>NA|TRBJ2-2|NA|TRBV5-8
CASSFFRVTGELFF
TGTGCCAGCAGCTTTTTCAGGGTCACCGGGGAGCTGTTTTTT
>TRBD1|TRBJ2-7|NA|TRBV4-1
CASSQGGTGAPYEQYF
TGCGCCAGCAGCCAAGGTGGGACAGGGGCTCCCTACGAGCAGTACTTC
>NA|TRBJ1-2|NA|TRBV11-2
CASSLARSGYTF
TGTGCCAGCAGCTTAGCCAGGTCTGGCTACACCTTC
>TRBD2|TRBJ2-3|NA|TRBV6-1
CASSEFRLAGYTDTQYF
TGTGCCAGCAGTGAATTCCGCCTAGCGGGGTACACAGATACGCAGTATTTT
>TRBD2|TRBJ2-7|NA|TRBV7-2
CASSQLGLAGEDEQYF
TGTGCCAGCAGCCAACTAGGACTAGCGGGGGAGGACGAGCAGTACTTC
>TRBD2|TRBJ2-6|NA|TRBV24-1
CATSGLAGANVLTF
TGTGCCACCAGCGGACTAGCTGGGGCCAACGTCCTGACTTTC